A single sample is the source of the 18 T cell receptor beta chains below, sequenced in a study of identical twins. TCRdb re-analysed the 5' RACE reads in MiXCR, keeping a single row per CDR3 protein. The sample has roughly 710,000 distinct CDR3 sequences; roughly 6% are singletons. The specimen sequenced was naive T cells sorted from blood. Receptor source: a man aged 18 to 30 in good health.

This clonotype was counted at least ten times. The rearrangement links TRBV6-1 to TRBJ2-7; possibly TRBD2 for D (6 bases). The CDR3 sequence is 14 residues long. Trimming took off 3 bases at V and 0 bases at J, with 9 bases between the two ends. Germline CDR1 reads MNHNS; CDR2 reads SASEGT. Here the CDR3 DNA reads TGTGCCAGCAGTGAGGTGGGGGGCTCCTACGAGCAGTACGTC. Amino acids: CASSEVGGSYEQYV.

Ten or more counts support this clonotype. The V and J genes are TRBV18 and TRBJ2-7; D gene unclear. The germline CDR1 and CDR2 sequences are KGHSH and LQKENI. This CDR3 region has 13 residues. Trimming took off 0 bases at V and 3 bases at J, with 6 bases between the two ends. CDR3 loop: CASSPPTSYEQYV. As DNA, the CDR3 is TGTGCCAGCTCACCACCGACCAGCTACGAGCAGTACGTC.

This clonotype was detected ten times or more. The V gene is TRBV3-1, the J gene TRBJ2-1, with 8 bases fitting TRBD2. This CDR3 has 14 amino acids. The trim removed 6 bases at V and 2 bases at J, leaving 3 bases unmatched. In germline, CDR1 is LGHDT, CDR2 YNNKEL (reference sequence). CDR3 loop: CASRNGRAYNEQFF. In nucleotides, the CDR3 is TGTGCCAGCAGGAACGGGAGGGCCTACAATGAGCAGTTCTTC.

In its sample, this clonotype was seen many times. V and J are TRBV12-3 or TRBV12-4 and TRBJ2-1; weak D call: TRBD2 (6 bases). V was pared by 3 bases and J by 2 bases, with 14 bases between. This CDR3 is 16 amino acids long. CDR3 amino acids: CASSFGGMRPYNEQFF. CDR3 in DNA: TGTGCCAGCAGTTTCGGGGGAATGAGACCCTACAATGAGCAGTTCTTC.

There are a few counts of this clonotype. The chain is built from TRBV6-2 or TRBV6-3 and TRBJ2-7; TRBD1 aligns across 7 bases. This CDR3 has 14 amino acids. Trimming removed 7 bases from V and 2 bases from J; junction bases left unmatched: 8. Germline V lookup: CDR1 MNHEY, CDR2 SVGEGT. The CDR3 sequence: CASNQDRSTYEQYV. CDR3 coding DNA: TGTGCCAGCAATCAGGACAGGAGCACCTACGAGCAGTACGTC.

This clonotype showed up many times. The chain uses TRBV7-9 and TRBJ2-1, with D hard to call. V was pared by 5 bases and J by 4 bases, with 15 bases between. Per the germline V gene, CDR1 is SEHNR and CDR2 is FQNEAQ (reference sequence). The CDR3 runs to 15 residues. This CDR3 reads CASSGRLDPYNEQFF. CDR3 DNA sequence: TGTGCCAGCAGCGGTAGACTGGACCCTTACAATGAGCAGTTCTTC.

This clonotype has ten or more counts. The J gene is TRBJ2-1, the V gene TRBV7-2; maybe TRBD2 (6 bases). Looked up from germline, CDR1 is SGHTA and CDR2 is FQGNSA. The germline V and J ends were trimmed by 5 bases and 0 bases, with 14 bases remaining between them. The CDR3 has 16 amino acids. The CDR3 region is CASSLRDSPSYNEQFF. CDR3 nucleotides: TGTGCCAGCAGCCTCCGGGACTCTCCCTCCTACAATGAGCAGTTCTTC.

This clonotype has at least ten counts. This chain joins TRBV29-1 and TRBJ1-1, with D perhaps TRBD1 (6 bases). Germline lookup yields CDR1 SQVTM and CDR2 ANQGSEA. The CDR3 consists of 13 residues. V was trimmed by 3 bases and J by 4 bases, leaving 12 bases between them. The CDR3 here is CSVDAGAITEAFF. CDR3 nucleotide sequence: TGCAGCGTTGATGCGGGGGCCATCACTGAAGCTTTCTTT.

This clonotype was seen a handful of times. The chain is built from TRBV5-1 and TRBJ2-5, with 9 bases matching TRBD1. The V gene's germline CDR1 is SGHRS and CDR2 YFSETQ. This CDR3 has 15 amino acids. V lost 0 bases and J lost 3; bases outside the gene matches: 3. CDR3: CASSLGDRVEETQYF. CDR3 DNA: TGCGCCAGCAGCTTGGGGGACAGGGTCGAAGAGACCCAGTACTTC.

In this sample, this clonotype turned up many times. J is TRBJ1-6 and V is TRBV6-1; no definite D call. Germline lookup yields CDR1 MNHNS and CDR2 SASEGT. The CDR3 has 13 amino acids. V lost 3 bases and J lost 16, with 16 bases in between. This CDR3 reads CASSDSAGWLLHF. DNA of the CDR3: TGTGCCAGCAGTGATTCGGCCGGCTGGTTGCTCCACTTT.

This clonotype has only a few counts. The gene calls are TRBV7-2 and TRBJ2-7; possible D gene TRBD2, 6 bases. V lost 1 base and J 10 bases, leaving 11 bases between the germline ends. CDR3 size: 12 residues. The germline gives CDR1 SGHTA, CDR2 FQGNSA. The chain's CDR3 is CASSLGRGLQYF. The CDR3 coding sequence is TGTGCCAGCAGCTTAGGTAGGGGACTTCAGTACTTC.

The rearrangement links TRBV4-1 to TRBJ2-1, with TRBD2 identical over 11 bases. Germline V gives CDR1 MGHRA, CDR2 YSYEKL. Trimming removed 1 base from V and 5 bases from J; junction bases left unmatched: 19. The CDR3 length is 21 residues. The CDR3 DNA is TGCGCCAGCAGCCAAGCAGAAGGACTAGCGGGCAACAAACTAGGGGACAATGAGCAGTTCTTC. It yields the protein CASSQAEGLAGNKLGDNEQFF.

This clonotype was detected ten times or more. The V call is TRBV29-1, the J call TRBJ2-1; 7 bases line up with TRBD2. The CDR3 covers 14 residues. CDR1 is SQVTM, CDR2 ANQGSEA, per germline. V dropped 7 bases and J dropped 5; count of bases not matched to a gene: 11. As DNA, the CDR3 is TGCAGCGCGGGGTTAAGACTAGCCCACAATGAGCAGTTCTTC. Translated, it gives CSAGLRLAHNEQFF.

There are a few counts of this clonotype. The chain employs TRBV9 and TRBJ2-4, with D uncertain. The CDR3 has 19 residues. Per germline, CDR1 SGDLS and CDR2 YYNGEE. Trimming took off 0 bases at V and 0 bases at J, with 19 bases between the two ends. The CDR3 sequence is CASSVEDFGGVRAKNIQYF. CDR3 nucleotide sequence: TGTGCCAGCAGCGTAGAAGACTTTGGCGGCGTGAGAGCCAAAAACATTCAGTACTTC. Supplemented by reference TRBV9 and TRBJ2-4, the full variable domain reads DSGVTQTPKHLITATGQRVTLRCSPRSGDLSVYWYQQSLDQGLQFLIQYYNGEERAKGNILERFSAQQFPDLHSELNLSSLELGDSALYFCASSVEDFGGVRAKNIQYFGAGTRLSVL.

This clonotype came up a few times. The chain combines TRBV7-6 with TRBJ2-1; maybe TRBD2 (6 bases). CDR3 length: 16 amino acids. V lost 6 bases and J 7 bases, leaving 22 bases between the germline ends. The germline V gene has CDR1 SGHVS and CDR2 FNYEAQ. The CDR3 DNA reads as TGTGCCAGCAGTCAAATCGGCCCGCGCCGGGGGAATGAGCAGTTCTTC. Translation: CASSQIGPRRGNEQFF.

This clonotype came up many times. This chain connects TRBV5-1 to TRBJ2-1; 7 bases fit TRBD2. CDR3 length equals 15 residues. V was pared by 0 bases and J by 8 bases, with 8 bases of the junction left unmatched. Germline V CDR1 and CDR2: SGHRS, YFSETQ. For the CDR3, the DNA is TGCGCCAGCAGCTTGGCCGCGGGGGTAGGAGATGAGCAGTTCTTC. This translates into CASSLAAGVGDEQFF.

This clonotype has at least ten counts. This chain links TRBV4-1 with TRBJ2-5; 7 nucleotides line up with TRBD1. CDR1 MGHRA and CDR2 YSYEKL come from the germline V gene. V shed 0 bases and J 3 bases; nucleotides not matched to a gene: 1. This CDR3 contains 14 residues. The CDR3 DNA reads as TGCGCCAGCAGCCAAGAAGGGACAGAAGAGACCCAGTACTTC. Its translation is CASSQEGTEETQYF.

This clonotype was observed at least ten times. V gene TRBV6-1 combines with J gene TRBJ2-1, with D uncertain. Germline CDR1 reads MNHNS; CDR2 reads SASEGT. CDR3 length: 15 amino acids. V shed 1 base and J shed 0 bases, with 7 bases lying between them. CDR3 DNA: TGTGCCAGCAGTGAAGGCTTGAGCTCCTACAATGAGCAGTTCTTC. Translated: CASSEGLSSYNEQFF.